This T cell receptor beta chain comes out of a study of Ad26.COV2.S vaccination and SARS-CoV-2 variants. The V gene end was trimmed by 3 bases and the J gene end by 2 bases; junction bases not matched to a gene: 12. Looked up from germline, CDR1 is MDHEN and CDR2 is SYDVKM. The CDR3 loop spans 17 amino acids. Profiled with immunoSEQ multiplex PCR; TCRdb holds only in-frame clones, not every one. Of approximately 410,000 clones in the sample, about 90% were seen once. With respect to this clone: Antigen unknown.

Regarding the study as a whole: Total T cell responses may have been underestimated by the TCR breadth and depth analyses.

The treatment here: 15 to 20 received Ad26.COV2.S at low or high dose, single or two shots; about 5 received placebo; per-sample allocation not given. Material that was analyzed had been drawn on day 63 after the first vaccine or placebo injection. An Ad26 vector carrying the Wuhan-strain SARS-CoV-2 spike served as the vaccine. Material: peripheral blood, obtained in a trial of Ad26.COV2.S vaccine versus placebo. V is TRBV28 and J is TRBJ1-2, with 7 bases lining up with TRBD1. This receptor was identified in a person aged 18-60 years who received the Ad26.COV2.S COVID-19 vaccine or a placebo. The CDR3: CASSFGTTGTPNYGYTF. The CDR3 nucleotides are TGTGCCAGCAGTTTTGGGACGACAGGGACCCCCAACTATGGCTACACCTTC.